The 6 T cell receptor beta chains in this list originate from one sample, sequenced in a study of early T cells in non-severe SARS-CoV-2 infection. TCRdb passed the 5' RACE reads through MiXCR, listing each CDR3 protein once. Of approximately 22,000 distinct CDR3 sequences listed, over 4% were seen once; the top ten hold 5.3%. The sequencing input was whole blood. Receptors originate from an adult who was a healthcare worker with PCR-confirmed SARS-CoV-2 infection or an uninfected control (not recorded which).

This clonotype was seen a handful of times. The rearrangement links TRBV7-6 to TRBJ2-3; TRBD1 is a possible D gene (6 bases). Germline values: CDR1 SGHVS, CDR2 FNYEAQ. Between the trimmed V and J ends, which lost 5 bases and 0 bases, there was a span of 9 bases. This CDR3 has 14 amino acids. This CDR3 reads CASSTDRSTDTQYF. The CDR3 DNA follows: TGTGCCAGCAGCACCGACAGGAGCACAGATACGCAGTATTTT. Using reference TRBV7-6 and TRBJ2-3 for the parts outside the CDR3, the full variable domain is GAGVSQSPRYKVTKRGQDVALRCDPISGHVSLYWYRQALGQGPEFLTYFNYEAQQDKSGLPNDRFSAERPEGSISTLTIQRTEQRDSAMYRCASSTDRSTDTQYFGPGTRLTVL.

This clonotype was seen repeatedly, ten times or more. This chain uses TRBV5-1 with TRBJ2-6, with D possibly TRBD2 on 5 matching bases. The V and J ends lost 2 bases and 0 bases respectively, with 9 bases between them. CDR1 SGHRS and CDR2 YFSETQ come from the germline V gene. CDR3 length: 16 amino acids. The DNA of the CDR3 is TGCGCCAGCAGCTTCGAGGGCAGCTCTGGGGCCAACGTCCTGACTTTC. The encoded protein is CASSFEGSSGANVLTF.

The chain joins TRBV19 to TRBJ1-3, with D unresolved. Germline V gene data show CDR1 as LNHDA and CDR2 as SQIVND (reference sequence). The CDR3 is 14 amino acids. Trimming left V 9 bases short and J 2 bases short, with 14 bases between. This chain's CDR3 is CASVMFGPGNTIYF. Written as DNA, the CDR3 is TGTGCCAGCGTGATGTTCGGGCCTGGAAACACCATATATTTT.

This clonotype came up many times. V and J are TRBV2 and TRBJ1-1, with D tentatively TRBD1 (5 bases). The length of the CDR3 is 15 residues. Germline CDR1 SNHLY, CDR2 FYNNEI. V was clipped by 6 bases and J by 6 bases, with 20 bases between them. In nucleotides, the CDR3 is TGTGCCAGCAGGGATGGGACGCCGGGAGCCTCTGAAGCTTTCTTT. This translates into CASRDGTPGASEAFF.

By share, this clonotype ranks as medium-sized (0.01 to 0.1%). CDR3 region: CASTTGGNSPLHF. The CDR3 DNA follows: TGTGCCAGCACAACGGGAGGCAATTCACCCCTCCACTTT. The chain links TRBV12-3 or TRBV12-4 to TRBJ1-6; D is unresolved. This CDR3 has 13 residues. The V end was cut by 7 bases, the J end by 7 bases, with 11 bases between.

This clonotype was seen ten or more times. The V call is TRBV18, the J call TRBJ2-2; 10 bases map to TRBD2. Looked up from germline, CDR1 is KGHSH and CDR2 is LQKENI. CDR3 length: 18 residues. J lost 4 bases, V lost 0 bases, and 8 bases had no gene match. In nucleotides, the CDR3 is TGTGCCAGCTCACCACCTGGGCTAGCGGGGGACTTCACCGGGGAGCTGTTTTTT. It translates to CASSPPGLAGDFTGELFF.